Listed below are T cell receptor beta chains from one sample, sequenced in a study of T cells in Graves' hyperthyroidism and ophthalmopathy. TCRdb passed the multiplex PCR reads through MiXCR, listing each CDR3 protein once. Of 350,000 to 400,000 distinct CDR3 sequences listed, roughly 19% were seen once; the top ten hold about 4%. Input material: blood. The receptor set was obtained from a woman aged 18-35 years with Graves' hyperthyroidism. The CDR3 runs from the conserved cysteine through the conserved F or W. D genes are given only for firm matches. Only part of the rows carry a size: once, few, many, or a class if the clone is expanded.

many	TRBV2	TRBJ2-7	.	CASSERTVSREQYF	TGTGCCAGCAGTGAAAGGACAGTGTCTCGCGAGCAGTACTTC
many	TRBV6-1	TRBJ2-7	.	CASSNTPYEQYF	TGTGCCAGCAGCAACACCCCCTACGAGCAGTACTTC
many	TRBV7-9	TRBJ1-1	.	CASSSLWPEAFF	TGTGCCAGCAGCTCACTGTGGCCTGAAGCTTTCTTT
many	TRBV25-1	TRBJ1-1	.	CASSVSSRAEAFF	TGTGCCAGCAGTGTAAGTTCGCGGGCTGAAGCTTTCTTT
many	TRBV9	TRBJ2-4	TRBD2	CASSASGVAKNIQYF	TGTGCCAGCAGCGCTAGCGGGGTAGCCAAAAACATTCAGTACTTC
many	TRBV12-5	TRBJ2-2	.	CASGQRGAGTGELFF	TGTGCTAGTGGTCAGCGTGGGGCAGGAACCGGGGAGCTGTTTTTT
many	TRBV4-1	TRBJ2-7	.	CASSRSLRSYEQYF	TGCGCCAGCAGCCGATCTTTAAGATCCTACGAGCAGTACTTC
many	TRBV6-1	TRBJ2-7	.	CASRVNWEQYF	TGTGCCAGCAGAGTTAATTGGGAGCAGTACTTC
.	TRBV7-2	TRBJ1-1	.	CASRRTPTSYF	TGTGCCAGCAGACGGACACCGACAAGCTACTTT
many	TRBV19	TRBJ1-1	TRBD1	CASSYPTGGAGTEAFF	TGTGCCAGTAGTTACCCTACAGGGGGCGCGGGCACTGAAGCTTTCTTT
many	TRBV5-6	TRBJ2-5	.	CASSLISQFQETQYF	TGTGCCAGCAGCTTGATCTCACAGTTCCAAGAGACCCAGTACTTC
.	TRBV18	TRBJ2-5	.	CASFLKVGETQYF	TGTGCCAGCTTCCTTAAAGTAGGGGAGACCCAGTACTTC
many	TRBV6-1	TRBJ2-5	.	CASFRSIQETQYF	TGTGCCAGTTTTAGATCGATCCAAGAGACCCAGTACTTC
.	TRBV6-2/TRBV6-3	TRBJ2-7	.	CASRQRYEQYF	TGTGCCAGCCGACAGAGGTACGAGCAGTACTTC
many	TRBV9	TRBJ1-2	.	CASSPPGHGYTF	TGTGCCAGCAGCCCTCCGGGCCATGGCTACACCTTC
many	TRBV20-1	TRBJ2-7	TRBD2	CSALTGTSRYEQYF	TGCAGTGCCCTCACCGGGACTAGCAGATACGAGCAGTACTTC
many	TRBV20-1	TRBJ1-5	.	CSAIRQPNQPQHF	TGCAGTGCTATAAGACAGCCCAATCAGCCCCAGCATTTT
.	TRBV6-1	TRBJ1-6	TRBD1	CASSGPGTEYNSPLHF	TGTGCCAGCAGTGGACCCGGGACAGAGTATAATTCACCCCTCCACTTT
many	TRBV12-3/TRBV12-4	TRBJ1-5	.	CASSLWQGGNQPQHF	TGTGCCAGCAGTTTATGGCAGGGAGGCAATCAGCCCCAGCATTTT
many	TRBV12-3/TRBV12-4	TRBJ1-2	TRBD1	CASRPGQGGGYGYTF	TGTGCCAGCAGACCCGGACAGGGAGGGGGGTATGGCTACACCTTC
.	TRBV5-8	TRBJ2-5	.	CASRGSLRETQYF	TGTGCCAGCAGGGGGTCCCTCCGGGAGACCCAGTACTTC
many	TRBV6-5	TRBJ2-2	.	CASSYDSRTGELFF	TGTGCCAGCAGTTACGACAGCCGCACCGGGGAGCTGTTTTTT
.	TRBV6-4	TRBJ1-5	TRBD1	CASSPQGDSNQPQHF	TGTGCCAGCAGTCCCCAGGGGGATAGCAATCAGCCCCAGCATTTT
.	TRBV12-3/TRBV12-4	TRBJ1-2	TRBD1	CASSGQGATYGYTF	TGTGCCAGCAGTGGACAGGGGGCGACCTATGGCTACACCTTC
many	TRBV12-3/TRBV12-4	TRBJ2-5	TRBD1	CASSAQDRETQYF	TGTGCCAGCAGTGCTCAGGACAGGGAGACCCAGTACTTC
.	TRBV3-1	TRBJ2-7	TRBD1	CASSQWTGGVEQYF	TGTGCCAGCAGCCAGTGGACAGGGGGCGTCGAGCAGTACTTC
many	TRBV24-1	TRBJ2-7	TRBD1	CATKSTGDYEQYF	TGTGCCACCAAATCGACAGGGGACTACGAGCAGTACTTC
many	TRBV4-1	TRBJ1-2	TRBD1	CASSSQGGRGSNYGYTF	TGCGCCAGCAGCTCCCAGGGCGGCAGGGGGTCTAACTATGGCTACACCTTC
many	TRBV7-2	TRBJ1-1	TRBD1	CASSLRTGNTEAFF	TGTGCCAGCAGCTTGAGGACAGGGAACACTGAAGCTTTCTTT
many	TRBV2	TRBJ1-2	.	CASSEEEFRGYTF	TGTGCCAGCAGTGAAGAGGAGTTCCGGGGCTACACCTTC
many	TRBV6-5	TRBJ1-1	.	CASSYSQAENTEAFF	TGTGCCAGCAGTTATAGCCAGGCGGAGAACACTGAAGCTTTCTTT
many	TRBV30	TRBJ1-5	.	CAWSVGGSKAQHF	TGTGCCTGGAGTGTCGGAGGGTCCAAAGCCCAGCATTTT
many	TRBV18	TRBJ1-3	.	CASSPREGNTIYF	TGTGCCAGCTCACCCAGGGAGGGAAACACCATATATTTT
once	TRBV12-5	TRBJ2-4	.	CASGLGGGTHKNIQYF	TGTGCTAGTGGTTTGGGAGGCGGGACACACAAAAACATTCAGTACTTC
many	TRBV12-3/TRBV12-4	TRBJ2-7	.	CASSYRGISYEQYF	TGTGCCAGCAGTTATCGGGGGATCTCCTACGAGCAGTACTTC
many	TRBV12-5	TRBJ2-7	TRBD1	CASGRKGACCEQYF	TGTGCTAGTGGCAGGAAGGGGGCCTGTTGCGAGCAGTACTTC
many	TRBV10-3	TRBJ1-2	.	CAISEQDELHGYTF	TGTGCCATCAGTGAACAGGACGAACTCCATGGCTACACCTTC
many	TRBV12-3/TRBV12-4	TRBJ2-2	TRBD1	CASSPDRVGVF	TGTGCCAGCAGTCCTGACAGGGTGGGGGTTTTT
many	TRBV6-1	TRBJ1-1	.	CASRLRRDSVNTEAFF	TGTGCCAGCAGACTACGCCGGGACTCTGTGAACACTGAAGCTTTCTTT
many	TRBV6-1	TRBJ2-7	.	CASTQLGEQYF	TGTGCCAGCACTCAACTAGGCGAGCAGTACTTC
many	TRBV28	TRBJ2-7	TRBD1	CASSSYDRDEQYF	TGTGCCAGCAGTTCCTACGACAGGGACGAGCAGTACTTC
many	TRBV12-3/TRBV12-4	TRBJ2-7	.	CASSSTGRSNEQYF	TGTGCCAGCAGTTCGACAGGGAGGTCCAACGAGCAGTACTTC
many	TRBV6-2/TRBV6-3	TRBJ2-5	.	CATQFPGGRETQYF	TGTGCCACCCAATTTCCCGGCGGCAGAGAGACCCAGTACTTC
many	TRBV20-1	TRBJ2-7	TRBD1	CSARLGTGAHEQYF	TGCAGTGCTAGGCTAGGGACAGGGGCCCACGAGCAGTACTTC
.	TRBV2	TRBJ2-2	TRBD2	CASSTRTSGITGELFF	TGTGCCAGCAGTACCCGGACTAGCGGGATCACCGGGGAGCTGTTTTTT
.	TRBV18	TRBJ1-2	.	CASSPPVFGPEHPQGNGYTF	TGTGCCAGCTCACCACCCGTCTTCGGACCAGAACATCCTCAGGGCAATGGCTACACCTTC
many	TRBV5-5	TRBJ2-2	.	CASSLTTGANTGELFF	TGTGCCAGCAGCTTAACGACAGGAGCGAACACCGGGGAGCTGTTTTTT
many	TRBV4-1	TRBJ2-7	TRBD1	CASSSTTGWYEQYF	TGCGCCAGCAGCTCCACGACAGGGTGGTACGAGCAGTACTTC
many	TRBV11-2	TRBJ1-5	.	CASSLDTGNSNQPQHF	TGTGCCAGCAGCTTAGACACAGGGAATAGCAATCAGCCCCAGCATTTT
many	TRBV7-9	TRBJ2-7	.	CASSSQGWEQYF	TGTGCCAGCAGCTCACAGGGTTGGGAGCAGTACTTC